This entry lists 5 T cell receptor beta chains sequenced from one sample in a study of early T cells in non-severe SARS-CoV-2 infection. TCRdb reanalysed the 5' RACE reads using MiXCR and keeps one entry per CDR3 protein. The sample consists of some 40,000 distinct CDR3 sequences, about 3.9% of them appearing once. The sample taken for sequencing was whole blood. The receptors originated from an adult who was a healthcare worker with PCR-confirmed SARS-CoV-2 infection or an uninfected control (not recorded which).

This clonotype was detected many times. V and J are TRBV27 and TRBJ2-1; TRBD2 matches 12 bases. The trim removed 5 bases at V and 14 bases at J, leaving 10 bases unmatched. The CDR3 runs 14 residues. CDR1 is MNHEY and CDR2 is SMNVEV in the germline V gene (reference sequence). The CDR3 protein is CASSPSSGRGREFF. Written as DNA, the CDR3 is TGTGCCAGCAGTCCTTCTAGCGGGAGGGGGAGAGAGTTCTTC.

The table lists this clonotype with many counts. CDR3 coding DNA: TGTGCCATCAGTGGGCAAGGGACTAGCGGGAGTTCTCTCTACGAGCAGTACTTC. Translated: CAISGQGTSGSSLYEQYF. This chain links TRBV10-3 with TRBJ2-7; 14 bases fit TRBD2. Germline CDR1 is ENHRY and CDR2 is SYGVKD. CDR3 length: 18 residues. J gave up 3 bases and V 4 bases, and 11 bases lay outside the gene matches.

This clonotype has only a few counts. One base away lies a much larger clone, so this may be a sequencing read error. This chain connects TRBV4-2 to TRBJ2-1; D is uncertain. With 4 bases removed from V and 7 bases from J, the gap between germline ends came to 8 bases. In germline, CDR1 is LGHNA, CDR2 YNFKEQ. The CDR3 consists of 12 residues. CDR3 coding DNA: TGTGCCAGCAGCCGAGATAAGAATGAGCAGTTCTTC. The encoded protein is CASSRDKNEQFF.

This clonotype has ten or more counts. The chain joins TRBV7-3 to TRBJ2-3; 10 bases agree with TRBD2. CDR3 length: 16 amino acids. Germline CDR1 reads SGHTA; CDR2 reads FQGTGA. J lost 2 bases, V lost 2 bases, and 4 bases had no gene match. CDR3 DNA: TGTGCCAGCAGCTTACTAGCGGGAGTGGTCACAGATACGCAGTATTTT. Protein: CASSLLAGVVTDTQYF. The whole variable domain, remainder taken from reference TRBV7-3 and TRBJ2-3, is GAGVSQTPSNKVTEKGKYVELRCDPISGHTALYWYRQSLGQGPEFLIYFQGTGAADDSGLPNDRFFAVRPEGSVSTLKIQRTERGDSAVYLCASSLLAGVVTDTQYFGPGTRLTVL.

This clonotype was seen repeatedly, ten times or more. The V and J genes are TRBV6-5 and TRBJ2-3; D tentatively reads TRBD1 or TRBD2 (5 bases each). Germline lookup yields CDR1 MNHEY and CDR2 SVGAGI. The CDR3 sequence is 16 residues long. V was shortened by 6 bases and J by 0 bases, with 16 bases between the two germline ends. Here the CDR3 DNA reads TGTGCCAGCAGGGCACGGGGATGGGGGAGCACAGATACGCAGTATTTT. It specifies CASRARGWGSTDTQYF.